The sequence of this T cell receptor (beta chain) was determined in a study of blood T cell repertoires in COVID-19. On the study more broadly: The United States, Italy and Spain supplied acute and convalescent COVID-19 samples. PBMCs, B-cell-depleted T cells, or T cells provided the cDNA or gDNA that made up the material.

The CDR3 covers 15 residues. V shed 1 base and J 5 bases; nucleotides not matched to a gene: 4. Germline V lookup: CDR1 PRHDT, CDR2 FYEKMQ (reference sequence). Original handling: Amplification from reference gene primers served as the basis for estimated nucleated cell counts. The protocol was immunoSEQ multiplex PCR, while the TCRdb copy is restricted to in-frame clones and leaves out a portion. V, J and clone size are those of that table, while D and trimming were read from the DNA. The sample lists about 110,000 clones; 88% were seen once. The chain joins TRBV13 to TRBJ2-2; 7 bases agree with TRBD2. Sequenced sample: peripheral blood. The receptor was isolated from a human donor in a cohort sampled during active COVID-19. The CDR3 coding sequence is TGTGCCAGCAGCTTAGCAGCGGGGCTGACCGGGGAGCTGTTTTTT. Translated: CASSLAAGLTGELFF.